This entry describes one TCR beta chain. This sample stems from a study of blood T cell repertoires in COVID-19. Overall study: Samples of COVID-19 (acute and convalescent) were obtained from the United States, Italy and Spain.

The data were produced by immunoSEQ multiplex PCR, yet TCRdb's version contains in-frame clones alone and is incomplete. The sample has 350,000 to 550,000 clones; 70% to 90% are singletons. The V gene's germline CDR1 is SGHKS and CDR2 YYEKEE (reference sequence). Germline trimming cut 4 bases from V and 4 bases from J; bases unmatched to any gene: 7. The CDR3 is 15 residues long. The sample comprised PBMCs or T cells enriched from blood (not recorded which). The V gene is TRBV5-5, the J gene TRBJ1-2; 10 bases agree with TRBD1. The source is a woman between 18 and 29 years old with acute COVID-19. CDR3 sequence (DNA): TGTGCCAGCAGCGGGGGACAGGGGAGTATCTATGGCTACACCTTC. Translating it yields CASSGGQGSIYGYTF.